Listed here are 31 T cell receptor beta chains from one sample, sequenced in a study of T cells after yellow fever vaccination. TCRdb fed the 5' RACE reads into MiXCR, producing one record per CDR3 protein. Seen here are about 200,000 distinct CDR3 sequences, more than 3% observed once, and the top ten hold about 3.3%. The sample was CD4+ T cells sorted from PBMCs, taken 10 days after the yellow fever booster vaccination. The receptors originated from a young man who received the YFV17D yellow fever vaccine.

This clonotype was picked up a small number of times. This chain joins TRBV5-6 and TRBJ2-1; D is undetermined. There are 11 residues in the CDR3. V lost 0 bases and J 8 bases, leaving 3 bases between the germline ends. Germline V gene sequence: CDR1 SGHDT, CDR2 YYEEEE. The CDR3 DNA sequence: TGTGCCAGCAGCTTGGAGGATGAGCAGTTCTTC. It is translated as CASSLEDEQFF.

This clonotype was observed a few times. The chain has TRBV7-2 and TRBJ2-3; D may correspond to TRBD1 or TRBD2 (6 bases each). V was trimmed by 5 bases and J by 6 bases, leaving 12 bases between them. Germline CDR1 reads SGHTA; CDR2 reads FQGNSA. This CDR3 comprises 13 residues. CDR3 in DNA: TGTGCCAGCAGCGTAAGGAGGGGGGATACGCAGTATTTT. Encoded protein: CASSVRRGDTQYF.

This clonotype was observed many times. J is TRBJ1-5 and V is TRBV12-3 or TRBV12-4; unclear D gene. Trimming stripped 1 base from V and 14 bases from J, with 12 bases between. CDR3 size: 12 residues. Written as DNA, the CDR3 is TGTGCCAGCAGTTTAGGACGGAGGTGGGAGCATTTT. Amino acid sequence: CASSLGRRWEHF.

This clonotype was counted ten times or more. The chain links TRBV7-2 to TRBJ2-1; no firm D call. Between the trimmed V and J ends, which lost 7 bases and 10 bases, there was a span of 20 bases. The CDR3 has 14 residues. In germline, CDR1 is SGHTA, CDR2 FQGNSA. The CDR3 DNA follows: TGTGCCAGCACCCCGTGGAAAGCCCCAACAGAGCAGTTCTTC. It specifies CASTPWKAPTEQFF.

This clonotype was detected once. The CDR3 loop reads CSASTGGPYSPLHF. The CDR3 nucleotides read TGCAGTGCTAGTACAGGGGGCCCCTATTCACCCCTCCACTTT. The chain links TRBV20-1 to TRBJ1-6; TRBD1 matches at 9 bases. This CDR3 is built from 14 residues. CDR1 DFQATT and CDR2 SNEGSKA come from the germline V gene (reference sequence). The J segment lost 8 bases and the V segment lost 3 bases, leaving 5 bases of the junction unmatched.

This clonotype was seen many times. Here the CDR3 DNA reads TGTGCCAGCAGTGGAGGGGCAGGGGGCGAGGACATTCAGTACTTC. It translates to CASSGGAGGEDIQYF. The rearrangement links TRBV28 to TRBJ2-4, with 8 bases fitting TRBD1. The CDR3 length is 15 residues. Per the germline V gene, CDR1 is MDHEN and CDR2 is SYDVKM. J gave up 8 bases and V 5 bases, and 11 bases lay outside the gene matches.

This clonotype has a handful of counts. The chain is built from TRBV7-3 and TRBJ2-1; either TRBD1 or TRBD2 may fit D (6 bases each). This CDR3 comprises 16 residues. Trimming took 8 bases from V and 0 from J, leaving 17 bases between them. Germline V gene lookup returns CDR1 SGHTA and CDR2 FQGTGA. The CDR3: CASAPPGAPSYNEQFF. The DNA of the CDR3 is TGTGCCAGCGCACCACCGGGGGCCCCCTCCTACAATGAGCAGTTCTTC.

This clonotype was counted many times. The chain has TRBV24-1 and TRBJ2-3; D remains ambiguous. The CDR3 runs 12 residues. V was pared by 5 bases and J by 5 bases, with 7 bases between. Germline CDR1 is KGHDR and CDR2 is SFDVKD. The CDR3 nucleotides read TGTGCCACCAGTGGAGGTGAAGATACGCAGTATTTT. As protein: CATSGGEDTQYF.

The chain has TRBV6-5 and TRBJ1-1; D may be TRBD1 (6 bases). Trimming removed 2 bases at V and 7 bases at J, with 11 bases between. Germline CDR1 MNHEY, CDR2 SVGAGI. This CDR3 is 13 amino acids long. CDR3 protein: CASSYQDRSEAFF. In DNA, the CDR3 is TGTGCCAGCAGTTACCAGGACAGAAGTGAAGCTTTCTTT.

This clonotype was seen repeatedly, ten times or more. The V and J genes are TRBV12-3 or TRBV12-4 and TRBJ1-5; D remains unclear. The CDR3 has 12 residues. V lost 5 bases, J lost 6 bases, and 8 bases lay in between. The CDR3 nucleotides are TGTGCCAGCAGTCCCTTGTTTCAGCCCCAGCATTTT. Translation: CASSPLFQPQHF.

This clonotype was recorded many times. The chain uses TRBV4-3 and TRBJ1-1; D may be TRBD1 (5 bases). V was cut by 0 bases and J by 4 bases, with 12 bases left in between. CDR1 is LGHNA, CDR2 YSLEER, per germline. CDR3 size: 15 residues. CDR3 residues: CASSQDLGEGTEAFF. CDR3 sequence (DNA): TGCGCCAGCAGCCAAGATTTAGGGGAGGGCACTGAAGCTTTCTTT.

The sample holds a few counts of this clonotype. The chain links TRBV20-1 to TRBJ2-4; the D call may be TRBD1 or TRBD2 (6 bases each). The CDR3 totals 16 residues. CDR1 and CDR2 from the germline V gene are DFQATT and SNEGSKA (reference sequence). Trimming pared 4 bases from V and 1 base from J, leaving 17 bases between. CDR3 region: CSAIRRGIFAKNIQYF. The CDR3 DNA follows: TGCAGTGCTATCAGGAGGGGGATCTTCGCCAAAAACATTCAGTACTTC.

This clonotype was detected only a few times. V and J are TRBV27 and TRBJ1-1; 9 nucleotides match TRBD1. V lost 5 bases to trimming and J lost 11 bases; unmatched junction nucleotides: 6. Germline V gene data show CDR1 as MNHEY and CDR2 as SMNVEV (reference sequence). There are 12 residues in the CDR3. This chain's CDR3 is CASSGQGIGAFF. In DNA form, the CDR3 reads TGTGCCAGCAGTGGACAGGGGATAGGGGCTTTCTTT.

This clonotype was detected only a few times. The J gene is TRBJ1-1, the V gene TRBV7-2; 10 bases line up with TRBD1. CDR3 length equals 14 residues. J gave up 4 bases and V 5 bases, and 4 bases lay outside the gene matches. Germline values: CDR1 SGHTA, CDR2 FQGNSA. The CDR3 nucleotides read TGTGCCAGCAGCCGCGGGACAGGGGTCACTGAAGCTTTCTTT. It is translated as CASSRGTGVTEAFF.

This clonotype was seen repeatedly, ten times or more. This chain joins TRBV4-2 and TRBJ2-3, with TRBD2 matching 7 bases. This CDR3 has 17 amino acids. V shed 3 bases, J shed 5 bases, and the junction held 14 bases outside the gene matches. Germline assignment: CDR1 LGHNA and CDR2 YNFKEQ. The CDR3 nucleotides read TGTGCCAGCAGCCACCCCCTCGGGCGGGGGAACATAGATACGCAGTATTTT. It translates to CASSHPLGRGNIDTQYF.

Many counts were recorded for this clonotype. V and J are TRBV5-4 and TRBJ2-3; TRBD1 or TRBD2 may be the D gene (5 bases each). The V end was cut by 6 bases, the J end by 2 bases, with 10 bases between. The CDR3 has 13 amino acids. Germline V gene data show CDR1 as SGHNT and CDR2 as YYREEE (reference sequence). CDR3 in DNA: TGTGCCAGCACCCCGGGGCCCACAGATACGCAGTATTTT. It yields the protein CASTPGPTDTQYF.

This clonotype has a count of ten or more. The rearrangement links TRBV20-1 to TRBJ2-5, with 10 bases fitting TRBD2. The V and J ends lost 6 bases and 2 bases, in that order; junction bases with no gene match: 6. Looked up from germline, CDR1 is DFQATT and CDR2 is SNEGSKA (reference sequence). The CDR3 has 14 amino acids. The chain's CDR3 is CSAASGLAQETQYF. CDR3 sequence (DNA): TGCAGTGCCGCGTCGGGACTAGCGCAAGAGACCCAGTACTTC.

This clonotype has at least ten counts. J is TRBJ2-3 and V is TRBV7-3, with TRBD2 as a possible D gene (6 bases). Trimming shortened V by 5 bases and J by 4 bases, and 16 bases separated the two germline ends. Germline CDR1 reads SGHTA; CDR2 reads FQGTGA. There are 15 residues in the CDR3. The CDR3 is CASSPQAGNADTQYF. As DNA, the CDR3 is TGTGCCAGCAGCCCCCAAGCGGGTAATGCAGATACGCAGTATTTT.

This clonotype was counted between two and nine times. The CDR3 region is CASSQSQFQTGPRGQPQHF. The CDR3 region has the DNA TGCGCCAGCAGCCAATCCCAATTCCAGACAGGGCCCAGGGGCCAGCCCCAGCATTTT. The rearrangement uses TRBV4-1 and TRBJ1-5, with 7 bases that match TRBD1. CDR1 is MGHRA and CDR2 is YSYEKL in the germline V gene. CDR3 size: 19 residues. V lost 2 bases and J lost 7; bases outside the gene matches: 20.

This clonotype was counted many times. CDR3 protein: CSAVSPSGGADTQYF. As DNA, the CDR3 is TGCAGTGCTGTCAGCCCTAGCGGGGGGGCAGATACGCAGTATTTT. The V call is TRBV20-1, the J call TRBJ2-3; TRBD2 matches 12 bases. The trim removed 5 bases at V and 4 bases at J, leaving 7 bases unmatched. This CDR3 spans 15 amino acids. CDR1 and CDR2 from the germline V gene are DFQATT and SNEGSKA (reference sequence).

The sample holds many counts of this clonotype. CDR3 protein: CASRPSGETQYF. DNA of the CDR3: TGTGCCAGCAGACCCAGCGGGGAGACCCAGTACTTC. This chain uses TRBV6-6 with TRBJ2-5; possible D gene TRBD2, 6 bases. This CDR3 comprises 12 residues. Trimming pared 6 bases from V and 5 bases from J, leaving 10 bases between. The germline V gene has CDR1 MNHNY and CDR2 SVGAGI (reference sequence).

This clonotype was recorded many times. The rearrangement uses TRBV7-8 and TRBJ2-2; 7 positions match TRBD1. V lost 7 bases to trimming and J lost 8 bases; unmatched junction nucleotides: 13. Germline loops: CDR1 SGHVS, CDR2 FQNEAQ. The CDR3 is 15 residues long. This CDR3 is CASNVGIGGSGELFF. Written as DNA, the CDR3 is TGTGCCAGCAACGTAGGGATAGGGGGCTCAGGGGAGCTGTTTTTT.

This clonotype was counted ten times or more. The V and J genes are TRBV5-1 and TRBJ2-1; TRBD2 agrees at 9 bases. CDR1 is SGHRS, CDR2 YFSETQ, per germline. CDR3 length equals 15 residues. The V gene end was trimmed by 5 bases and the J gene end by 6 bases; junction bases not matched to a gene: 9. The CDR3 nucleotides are TGCGCCAGCAGTCGCGCGGGGGGGACCACCAATGAGCAGTTCTTC. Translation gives CASSRAGGTTNEQFF.

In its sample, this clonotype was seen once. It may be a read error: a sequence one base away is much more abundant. For the CDR3, the DNA is TGTGCCATCAGTGAGTCGGGGTTTTCTACGCTGTATTTT. The encoded protein is CAISESGFSTLYF. The chain joins TRBV10-3 to TRBJ2-3; D unclear. The CDR3 spans 13 residues. Germline-derived CDR1 and CDR2 are ENHRY and SYGVKD.

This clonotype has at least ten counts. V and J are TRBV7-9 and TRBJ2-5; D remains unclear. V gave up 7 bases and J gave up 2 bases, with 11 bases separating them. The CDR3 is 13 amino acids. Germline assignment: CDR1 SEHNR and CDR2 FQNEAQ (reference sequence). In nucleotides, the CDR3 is TGTGCCAGCACCCTAGTATGGCAAGAGACCCAGTACTTC. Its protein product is CASTLVWQETQYF.

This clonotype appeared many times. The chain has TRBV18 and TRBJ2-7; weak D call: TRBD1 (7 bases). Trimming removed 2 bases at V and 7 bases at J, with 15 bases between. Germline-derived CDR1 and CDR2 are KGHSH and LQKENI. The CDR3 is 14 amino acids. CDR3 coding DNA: TGTGCCAGCTCACCAATGGCAGGGGGGCGGGAGCAGTACTTC. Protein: CASSPMAGGREQYF.

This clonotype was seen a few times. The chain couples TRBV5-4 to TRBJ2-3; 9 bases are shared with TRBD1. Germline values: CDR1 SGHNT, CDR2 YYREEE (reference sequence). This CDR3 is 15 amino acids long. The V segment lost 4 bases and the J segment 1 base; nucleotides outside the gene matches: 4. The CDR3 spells CASSGQGLGTDTQYF. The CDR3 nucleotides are TGTGCCAGCAGCGGACAGGGGCTCGGCACAGATACGCAGTATTTT.

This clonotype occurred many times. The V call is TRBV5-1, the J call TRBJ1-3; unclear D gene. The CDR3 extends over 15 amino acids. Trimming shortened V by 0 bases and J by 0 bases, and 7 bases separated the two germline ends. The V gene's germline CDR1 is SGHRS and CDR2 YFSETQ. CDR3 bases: TGCGCCAGCAGCTTGGGGATTACCTCTGGAAACACCATATATTTT. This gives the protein CASSLGITSGNTIYF.

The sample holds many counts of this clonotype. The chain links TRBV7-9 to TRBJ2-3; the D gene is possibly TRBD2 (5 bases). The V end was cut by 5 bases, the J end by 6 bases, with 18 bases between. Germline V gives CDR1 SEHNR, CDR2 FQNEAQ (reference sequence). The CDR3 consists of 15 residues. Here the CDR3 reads CASSLFAGERDTQYF. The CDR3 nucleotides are TGTGCCAGCAGCCTATTCGCCGGGGAAAGGGATACGCAGTATTTT.

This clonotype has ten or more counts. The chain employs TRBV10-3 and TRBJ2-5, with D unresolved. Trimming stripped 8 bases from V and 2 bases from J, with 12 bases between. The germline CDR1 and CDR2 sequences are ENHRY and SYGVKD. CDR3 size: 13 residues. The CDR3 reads CAIYWDLQETQYF. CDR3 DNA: TGTGCCATCTATTGGGATTTGCAAGAGACCCAGTACTTC.

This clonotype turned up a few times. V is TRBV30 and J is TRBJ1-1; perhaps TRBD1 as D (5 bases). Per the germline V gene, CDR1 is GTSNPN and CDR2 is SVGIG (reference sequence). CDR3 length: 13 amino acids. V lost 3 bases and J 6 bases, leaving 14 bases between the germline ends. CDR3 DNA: TGTGCCTGGAGGTATGGGGGAACCGCTGAAGCTTTCTTT. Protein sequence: CAWRYGGTAEAFF.